This T cell receptor (beta chain) is from a study of cytomegalovirus exposure and HLA in healthy donors. The overall study: Falling in the Caucasian-associated ancestry cluster were 65% to 90% of 398 genotyped donors. The study's findings and limits: A later analysis, which compared TCR beta chains of equal frequency, found the HLA-associated ones more clonally expanded. An analysis that came later showed most CMV-associated TCR beta chains appearing HLA-restricted. Most TCR beta V segments were productive about 87% or about 30% of the time in an earlier analysis.

A multiplex PCR was run with 60 Vbeta primers and 13 Jbeta primers. The protocol was immunoSEQ multiplex PCR, while the TCRdb copy is restricted to in-frame clones and leaves out a portion. The data contain some 190,000 clones, approximately 80% of them singletons. To note about this clone: What it binds is unknown.

The CDR3 has 16 residues. V was clipped by 2 bases and J by 4 bases; unmatched bases: 8. Germline CDR1 is MNHEY and CDR2 is SVGAGI. Source material: PBMCs. This clonotype originated in a man in his late teens or twenties in good health and CMV-seronegative. The chain uses TRBV6-5 and TRBJ2-3; 8 bases are shared with TRBD2. CDR3 protein: CASSYRGGQGSDTQYF. For the CDR3, the DNA is TGTGCCAGCAGTTACCGGGGGGGCCAGGGATCAGATACGCAGTATTTT.